The present T cell receptor beta chain was sequenced within a study of blood T cell repertoires in COVID-19. About the research overall: Samples representing acute and convalescent COVID-19 were sourced from the United States, Italy and Spain.

Trimming removed 4 bases from V and 5 bases from J, with 9 bases in between. Germline lookup yields CDR1 WNHNN and CDR2 SYGVQD (reference sequence). The CDR3 has 13 residues. Researchers sorted participants into cohorts using their self-reported clinical history. Recovered status applied to Cohort 3 donors who had two consecutive negative PCRs. It also applied to those with clearance or with symptom resolution. Here immunoSEQ multiplex PCR was the method, and the copy in TCRdb shows in-frame clones only, minus some. Seen here are more than 200,000 clones, around nine tenths observed once, and the top ten hold less than 2.5%.

The chain combines TRBV10-1 with TRBJ1-5, with D hard to call. The specimen sequenced was PBMCs or T cells enriched from blood (not recorded which). The receptor comes from a woman aged 18-30 years who had recovered from COVID-19. CDR3 sequence reads: CASSGALDQPQHF. In nucleotides, the CDR3 is TGCGCCAGCAGTGGGGCACTGGATCAGCCCCAGCATTTT.